This TCR beta chain derives from a study of cytotoxic CD8 clonotypes in ibrutinib-treated CLL (dated by TCRdb to the early 2020s). With respect to the entire study: In this cohort, some 14 patients were treatment-naive and more than 9 were relapsed/refractory, while around 17 had unmutated IGHV. Response samples were taken after a median of approximately a year on treatment, ranging from about 6 to 40 months. Responses were partial in about 25 patients and complete in 2; after median around 72 months follow-up, roughly 15 stayed in remission and roughly twelve progressed. All remission and progressive disease samples were collected while patients were still receiving ibrutinib. Cryopreserved peripheral blood mononuclear cells were obtained before treatment, at response, and at either sustained remission or disease progression. Of the 90 or so participants in the trial, 25 to 30 had longitudinal samples available. On average, each sample yielded about 260,000 productive templates and tens of thousands of productive rearrangements.

Inclusive of the bounding cysteine and phenylalanine, the CDR3 is 14 residues long. Only the CDR3 part of the read is kept: 42 bases, read in frame from the first base. Clipping removes 6 bases from V and 0 bases from J, with 7 as the unmatched junction base count. CDR1 GTSNPN and CDR2 SVGIG are derived from the germline V gene (reference sequence). Comments on this clone: Its antigen is not yet known. Per-nucleotide qualities are absent, and no much larger clonotype sits a single base away.

The intended sense of this specimen's time point label: approximately 2 years on ibrutinib. For TCR beta library preparation, roughly 2 micrograms of genomic DNA were extracted from the cryopreserved PBMCs. High-throughput TCR beta sequencing was performed on longitudinal blood samples from CLL patients receiving ibrutinib monotherapy. The patients were enrolled in a single-center, open-label phase 2 trial of ibrutinib monotherapy. What the research found in general, with its limitations: Clonality rose at ibrutinib response, remained stable during sustained remission, and dropped back toward baseline at progression. Lymph node repertoires were not examined, and the timing of sampling was not matched between patients in sustained remission and those whose disease progressed. Public clonotypes were found to be uncommon and were observed to contract or remain stable during treatment; the increase in clonality was shown to reflect expansion of private clonotypes at ibrutinib response. Baseline clonality was found to be higher than that of age-matched healthy donors and was strongly correlated with circulating CD8+ T-cell counts.

A MiSeq instrument was used for deep resolution sequencing, which targeted depths ranging from 1 in 1 million up to 1 in 200,000 T cells, with coverage averaging 10x for each clonotype. TCR beta libraries were generated with the immunoSEQ hsTCRB Kit. On the study's bioinformatics: Data were analyzed with ImmunoSEQ Data Assistant and ImmunoSEQ Analyzer, with V, D and J genes assigned per IMGT definitions. Clonality was computed as one minus normalized Shannon entropy of productive rearrangement frequencies, ranging from 0 to 1. Only overrepresented clonotypes making up at least 0.05% of each patient's repertoire were included in the public clonotype analysis. Approximately 12 age-matched healthy donor repertoires from immuneACCESS were used as controls for clonality. TCRdb carries this immuneACCESS record with in-frame sequences only. Its versions omit some clonotypes, under half of them owing to an unresolved V gene in the studies checked, with the rest unexplained. The D gene and trimming were derived from the DNA, and the V and J assignments and clone size from that table. The sample table contains over 150,000 clones; only one count was recorded for 72% of them. The ten most abundant clones make up 13% of the sample.

The material sequenced was PBMCs, taken after 24 months of ibrutinib treatment. The source of this sequence is a human donor with chronic lymphocytic leukemia. The rearrangement joined TRBV30 to TRBJ2-7, and 8 junctional nucleotides match TRBD2. The CDR3 protein is CACPGGLNSYEQYF. The DNA is TGTGCCTGCCCGGGGGGGCTTAACTCCTACGAGCAGTACTTC.